This TCR beta chain was sequenced for a study of CD8 T cells in Susac syndrome. The study, taken as a whole, reports: Clonal CD8+ expansion in Susac was highest in TEMRA cells and active patients. The total CD8+ repertoires contained approximately 15 Susac-specific public clones, and the CD8+ TEMRA repertoires contained about 5.

This clonotype was seen only once. Its cognate antigen is unknown. After extraction with the RNeasy kit, roughly 0.45 to 1 ug of the RNA was reverse transcribed using random hexamers. TCRdb re-derived calls from the immunoSEQ multiplex PCR reads in MiXCR, one entry per CDR3 protein. The sample lists approximately 74,000 distinct CDR3 sequences; over 85% were seen once. All included Susac syndrome patients satisfied recently defined diagnostic criteria for definite or probable disease. Specimen: CD8+ T cells from PBMCs. The clonotype was recovered from a human donor with Susac syndrome.

The chain's CDR3 is CSVGTGWSRELFF. The CDR3 DNA is TGCAGCGTGGGGACAGGGTGGTCCAGGGAGCTGTTTTTT. The chain joins TRBV29-1 to TRBJ2-2, with 9 bases lining up with TRBD1. The trim removed 6 bases at V and 9 bases at J, leaving 8 bases unmatched. CDR1 SQVTM and CDR2 ANQGSEA come from the germline V gene. The CDR3 covers 13 residues.